The 28 T cell receptor beta chains reported below all come from one sample, sequenced in a study of T cells after yellow fever vaccination. TCRdb independently ran MiXCR on the 5' RACE reads; one entry per CDR3 protein. The data contain some 390,000 distinct CDR3 sequences, 6.2% of them singletons. Sample: PBMCs, taken 5 days after the yellow fever booster vaccination. These receptors were collected from a man aged 25-45 years who received the YFV17D yellow fever vaccine.

This clonotype was observed at least ten times. The CDR3, as DNA: TGCAGTGCTAGGTCAATCCAGAGTAATGAAAAACTGTTTTTT. Residues: CSARSIQSNEKLFF. The chain employs TRBV20-1 and TRBJ1-4; D gene unclear. Germline V gene lookup returns CDR1 DFQATT and CDR2 SNEGSKA (reference sequence). The CDR3 loop spans 14 amino acids. The V and J ends lost 3 bases and 4 bases respectively, with 12 bases between them.

The V and J genes are TRBV5-1 and TRBJ2-3; D is perhaps TRBD1 (5 bases). Germline values: CDR1 SGHRS, CDR2 YFSETQ. The CDR3 has 13 amino acids. Trimming removed 4 bases from V and 2 bases from J, with 8 bases in between. CDR3 protein: CASSAGFTDTQYF. The CDR3 coding sequence is TGCGCCAGCAGCGCAGGGTTCACAGATACGCAGTATTTT.

This clonotype was seen more than once but under ten times. The chain employs TRBV4-2 and TRBJ2-5, with 11 positions matching TRBD2. Germline CDR1 and CDR2: LGHNA and YNFKEQ. The CDR3 totals 19 residues. Trimming removed 0 bases from V and 5 bases from J; junction bases left unmatched: 14. This CDR3 is CASSQDILAGGLGWETQYF. The CDR3 DNA reads TGTGCCAGCAGCCAAGATATCCTAGCGGGAGGCCTTGGTTGGGAGACCCAGTACTTC.

This clonotype was counted only a few times. This sequence joins TRBV7-9 and TRBJ2-3; 10 bases agree with TRBD2. Germline CDR1 SEHNR, CDR2 FQNEAQ (reference sequence). CDR3 length equals 16 residues. J gave up 6 bases and V 5 bases, and 11 bases lay outside the gene matches. CDR3 residues: CASSRRSGRDLDTQYF. CDR3 DNA: TGTGCCAGCAGCCGAAGGAGCGGGAGGGACTTGGATACGCAGTATTTT. Combining the CDR3 with reference TRBV7-9 and TRBJ2-3 gives the whole variable domain DTGVSQNPRHKITKRGQNVTFRCDPISEHNRLYWYRQTLGQGPEFLTYFQNEAQLEKSRLLSDRFSAERPKGSFSTLEIQRTEQGDSAMYLCASSRRSGRDLDTQYFGPGTRLTVL.

In its sample, this clonotype was seen many times. J is TRBJ2-3 and V is TRBV6-1; TRBD1 matches 10 bases. J gave up 4 bases and V 8 bases, and 6 bases lay outside the gene matches. Germline V CDR1 and CDR2: MNHNS, SASEGT. The CDR3 runs to 14 residues. The chain's CDR3 is CASAGGQGSDTQYF. The CDR3 DNA reads TGTGCCAGCGCAGGGGGACAGGGGTCAGATACGCAGTATTTT.

V gene TRBV5-4 combines with J gene TRBJ2-2; 7 bases fit TRBD2. The CDR3 has 15 amino acids. V shed 1 base, J shed 5 bases, and the junction held 5 bases outside the gene matches. The germline V gene encodes CDR1 SGHNT and CDR2 YYREEE (reference sequence). The CDR3: CASSLRGGRTGELFF. The CDR3 nucleotides are TGTGCCAGCAGCTTGAGGGGCGGGAGAACCGGGGAGCTGTTTTTT.

This clonotype was found a few times. This chain links TRBV3-1 with TRBJ2-2, with unresolved D. The germline V gene has CDR1 LGHDT and CDR2 YNNKEL (reference sequence). The CDR3 length is 16 residues. V was shortened by 0 bases and J by 2 bases, with 10 bases between the two germline ends. CDR3 coding DNA: TGTGCCAGCAGCCAAGAAAGACCAGCAAACACCGGGGAGCTGTTTTTT. This encodes CASSQERPANTGELFF.

This clonotype was picked up many times. V is TRBV20-1 and J is TRBJ1-5; no clear D gene. Germline CDR1 is DFQATT and CDR2 is SNEGSKA (reference sequence). The CDR3 is 15 residues long. Trimming took 0 bases from V and 0 from J, leaving 9 bases between them. This CDR3 reads CSARDLRDSNQPQHF. The CDR3 DNA is TGCAGTGCTAGAGACCTCCGAGATAGCAATCAGCCCCAGCATTTT.

There are many counts of this clonotype. V gene TRBV10-3 combines with J gene TRBJ2-1, with 7 bases matching TRBD2. Trimming at V came to 0 bases and at J to 4 bases, leaving 3 bases not matched to a gene. This CDR3 spans 15 amino acids. Per germline, CDR1 ENHRY and CDR2 SYGVKD. The CDR3 DNA reads TGTGCCATCAGTGAGTCCAGCGGGAATTACAATGAGCAGTTCTTC. The encoded protein is CAISESSGNYNEQFF.

This clonotype was picked up many times. The junction and the germline gene differ at one end; a read error may be behind it. The chain links TRBV7-7 to TRBJ2-5; the D is unclear. The CDR3 is 13 residues long. The germline gives CDR1 SSHAT, CDR2 FNYEAQ (reference sequence). CDR3 nucleotide sequence: TGTGCTAGCAGCTCATCGTACCAAGAGACCCAGTACTTC. Translated: CASSSSYQETQYF.

This chain uses TRBV6-5 with TRBJ2-5; D gene unclear. CDR3 length: 14 residues. V was clipped by 2 bases and J by 4 bases, with 11 bases between them. The germline V gene has CDR1 MNHEY and CDR2 SVGAGI. CDR3 in DNA: TGTGCCAGCAGTTACCCGGCAGCGAGAGAGACCCAGTACTTC. Translating gives CASSYPAARETQYF.

This chain uses TRBV10-3 with TRBJ1-5; D not certain. In germline, CDR1 is ENHRY, CDR2 SYGVKD. The CDR3 extends over 12 amino acids. The V and J ends lost 6 bases and 5 bases respectively, with 8 bases between them. The CDR3 reads CAIRAEDQPQHF. CDR3 DNA sequence: TGTGCCATCAGGGCGGAGGATCAGCCCCAGCATTTT.

This chain joins TRBV29-1 and TRBJ2-5; D perhaps matches TRBD1 (6 bases). The CDR3 runs 14 residues. Germline V lookup: CDR1 SQVTM, CDR2 ANQGSEA. Trimming took off 3 bases at V and 5 bases at J, with 16 bases between the two ends. The CDR3 sequence: CSVDATDSRETQYF. The CDR3 nucleotides read TGCAGCGTTGATGCCACGGACAGTCGGGAGACCCAGTACTTC. Drawing the rest from reference TRBV29-1 and TRBJ2-5, the complete variable domain is SAVISQKPSRDICQRGTSLTIQCQVDSQVTMMFWYRQQPGQSLTLIATANQGSEATYESGFVIDKFPISRPNLTFSTLTVSNMSPEDSSIYLCSVDATDSRETQYFGPGTRLLVL.

Only a few counts were recorded for this clonotype. The chain recombines TRBV6-5 with TRBJ2-1, with 8 nucleotides matching TRBD2. This CDR3 is 14 amino acids long. Germline V gene sequence: CDR1 MNHEY, CDR2 SVGAGI. Trimming took 4 bases from V and 5 from J; bases not matched to a gene: 4. For the CDR3, the DNA is TGTGCCAGCAGTTTAGCGGGAACACACAATGAGCAGTTCTTC. Translated, it gives CASSLAGTHNEQFF.

This clonotype was seen ten or more times. The rearrangement joins TRBV14 to TRBJ2-7; D unresolved. Deletions cut 5 bases from V and 6 bases from J, with 14 bases between. CDR1 is SGHDN, CDR2 FVKESK, per germline. This CDR3 is built from 13 residues. The CDR3 loop reads CASSYLREGEQYF. In nucleotides, the CDR3 is TGTGCCAGCAGCTACCTTAGGGAAGGCGAGCAGTACTTC.

This clonotype was detected many times. This chain uses TRBV12-3 or TRBV12-4 with TRBJ1-1, with D unclear. This CDR3 has 13 residues. Trimming removed 4 bases from V and 4 bases from J, with 10 bases in between. The DNA of the CDR3 is TGTGCCAGCAGTTCAGGACGGTTCACTGAAGCTTTCTTT. It is translated as CASSSGRFTEAFF.

This clonotype was observed a few times. The chain combines TRBV7-2 with TRBJ2-3, with D perhaps TRBD1 or TRBD2 (5 bases each). Trimming left V 4 bases short and J 0 bases short, with 8 bases between. The CDR3 extends over 14 amino acids. Germline V gene data show CDR1 as SGHTA and CDR2 as FQGNSA. CDR3 loop: CASSSWDSTDTQYF. In DNA form, the CDR3 reads TGTGCCAGCAGCTCCTGGGACAGCACAGATACGCAGTATTTT.

This clonotype came up many times. V and J are TRBV20-1 and TRBJ2-7; D may match TRBD1 or TRBD2 (6 bases each). With 3 bases removed from V and 0 bases from J, the gap between germline ends came to 12 bases. CDR1 DFQATT and CDR2 SNEGSKA come from the germline V gene (reference sequence). The CDR3 contains 14 residues. The CDR3 here is CSARGGSSSYEQYF. CDR3 in DNA: TGCAGTGCTAGGGGGGGCTCTAGCTCCTACGAGCAGTACTTC.

This clonotype occurred many times. The CDR3 sequence is CASSLAGGSPTDTQYF. The CDR3 nucleotides read TGTGCCAGCAGCTTAGCCGGCGGGAGTCCCACAGATACGCAGTATTTT. The V and J genes are TRBV11-3 and TRBJ2-3; TRBD2 agrees at 7 bases. CDR1 is SGHNT, CDR2 YENEEA, per germline. There are 16 residues in the CDR3. V trimming: 1 base; J trimming: 2 bases; junction bases outside the gene matches: 6.

This clonotype was recorded at least ten times. The V gene is TRBV7-2, the J gene TRBJ2-5; D gene ambiguous. The CDR3 is 12 residues long. V gave up 5 bases and J gave up 4 bases, with 8 bases separating them. Germline V CDR1 and CDR2: SGHTA, FQGNSA. CDR3 sequence reads: CASSLRRETQYF. As DNA, the CDR3 is TGTGCCAGCAGCCTAAGACGAGAGACCCAGTACTTC. Filled out from reference TRBV7-2 and TRBJ2-5, the complete variable domain reads GAGVSQSPSNKVTEKGKDVELRCDPISGHTALYWYRQSLGQGLEFLIYFQGNSAPDKSGLPSDRFSAERTGGSVSTLTIQRTQQEDSAVYLCASSLRRETQYFGPGTRLLVL.

V and J are TRBV20-1 and TRBJ2-3; D not certain. The CDR3 covers 12 residues. CDR1 DFQATT and CDR2 SNEGSKA come from the germline V gene (reference sequence). The CDR3 here is CRCRGRTDTQYF. CDR3 coding DNA: TGCAGGTGCCGCGGCAGGACAGATACGCAGTATTTT.

Written as DNA, the CDR3 is TGCGCCAGCAGCCAAGTGTTTGGACAGGGTACTGGCTACACCTTC. Translation: CASSQVFGQGTGYTF. The chain carries TRBV4-3 and TRBJ1-2, with 8 bases fitting TRBD1. From germline, CDR1 is LGHNA and CDR2 YSLEER. The CDR3 covers 15 residues. The J segment lost 7 bases and the V segment lost 1 base, leaving 8 bases of the junction unmatched.

This clonotype was seen more than once but under ten times. V is TRBV5-5 and J is TRBJ2-7, with 8 bases aligning to TRBD2. The CDR3 extends over 13 amino acids. Germline values: CDR1 SGHKS, CDR2 YYEKEE (reference sequence). Trimming removed 4 bases from V and 4 bases from J; junction bases left unmatched: 4. The CDR3 reads CASSREGMYEQYF. In nucleotides, the CDR3 is TGTGCCAGCAGCCGGGAGGGCATGTACGAGCAGTACTTC.

Notes on this clonotype: This may arise from a read error, as a much more abundant clone is one base away. The chain carries TRBV7-2 and TRBJ1-1; D is uncertain. The germline gives CDR1 SGHTA, CDR2 FQGNSA. The CDR3 is 13 residues long. The CDR3 bases are TGTGCCAGCAGCTTAGGGGCTTTCACTGAAGCTCTCTTT. Translation: CASSLGAFTEALF.

This clonotype was seen a handful of times. The chain couples TRBV27 to TRBJ2-7, with 9 positions matching TRBD2. Per the germline V gene, CDR1 is MNHEY and CDR2 is SMNVEV (reference sequence). The CDR3 runs 14 residues. With V trimmed by 4 bases and J by 11 bases, 12 bases remained unmatched. CDR3 sequence reads: CASSYIPGTSNEYF. The CDR3 bases are TGTGCCAGCAGTTACATACCCGGGACTAGCAATGAGTACTTC.

This clonotype was seen only a few times. The gene calls are TRBV28 and TRBJ2-1; D unclear. The CDR3 spans 13 residues. The germline gives CDR1 MDHEN, CDR2 SYDVKM. V was shortened by 7 bases and J by 3 bases, with 10 bases between the two germline ends. The CDR3 spells CASMGTNYNEQFF. DNA for the CDR3: TGTGCCAGCATGGGCACAAACTACAATGAGCAGTTCTTC.

This clonotype appeared many times. The DNA for the CDR3 is TGTGCCAGCAGCCATCTAGCGGGAGGCGGAAATGAGCAGTTCTTC. Translated: CASSHLAGGGNEQFF. The chain employs TRBV11-3 and TRBJ2-1; 11 bases agree with TRBD2. This CDR3 has 15 residues. Germline CDR1 and CDR2: SGHNT and YENEEA. V shed 5 bases, J shed 7 bases, and the junction held 7 bases outside the gene matches.

The rearrangement uses TRBV15 and TRBJ2-3; D is perhaps TRBD1 or TRBD2 (6 bases each). The V and J ends lost 8 bases and 3 bases respectively, with 12 bases between them. CDR1 LNHNV and CDR2 YYDKDF come from the germline V gene (reference sequence). The CDR3 covers 13 residues. The CDR3 region has the DNA TGTGCCACCTCCCGGAGGGGGACAGATACGCAGTATTTT. It encodes CATSRRGTDTQYF. Using reference TRBV15 and TRBJ2-3 for the parts outside the CDR3, the full variable domain is DAMVIQNPRYQVTQFGKPVTLSCSQTLNHNVMYWYQQKSSQAPKLLFHYYDKDFNNEADTPDNFQSRRPNTSFCFLDIRSPGLGDTAMYLCATSRRGTDTQYFGPGTRLTVL.